This T cell receptor (beta chain) comes out of a study of blood T cell repertoires in COVID-19. Study in general: T cells, B-cell-depleted T cells, or PBMCs supplied cDNA or gDNA.

Original processing notes: Reference gene primer amplification yielded estimated nucleated cell counts. Sequenced by immunoSEQ multiplex PCR; TCRdb stores in-frame clones only, minus some. V and J calls and clone size follow that table, whereas D and trimming were derived from the DNA. The table lists roughly 100,000 clones, 92% of them singletons, with approximately 2% in the top ten. Seattle enrolled patients during active infection and tracked them longitudinally. Sequencing was performed on peripheral blood. The TCR sequence derives from a woman aged 45 to 65 with COVID-19, enrolled during active disease.

CDR3 residues: CATSEGGVTTDTQYF. CDR3 sequence (DNA): TGTGCCACCAGTGAAGGGGGGGTGACCACAGATACGCAGTATTTT. This chain uses TRBV24-1 with TRBJ2-3; tentative D call: TRBD2 (7 bases). Trimming left V 4 bases short and J 2 bases short, with 12 bases between. The V gene's germline CDR1 is KGHDR and CDR2 SFDVKD. There are 15 residues in the CDR3.